The next 20 T cell receptor beta chains were all read from a single sample in a study of tissue T cells after allogeneic stem cell transplantation (dated by TCRdb to about 2022). What the time point label conveys for this sample: mouse harvest day 7 after allogeneic transplant. Mouse grafts combined 10^7 T-cell-depleted bone marrow cells with 10^6 splenic CD5+ T cells, given via tail vein injection. Library method: the immunoSEQ multiplex PCR assay. TCRdb limited this immuneACCESS table to in-frame rearrangements with V and J called. A share of clones is missing; checked studies link under half to unresolved V genes, and the rest is unexplained. The sample table shows about 8,200 clones, and 45% to 60% are seen once. The ten largest clones represent around 8% of the sample. The sequenced sample was gut tissue. The receptors here all came from a female BALB/c mouse given C57BL/6 T cells with graft-versus-host disease after an allogeneic hematopoietic cell transplant.

This clone was picked up a small number of times. Gene names and germline refer to mouse. CDR3 loop: CASSRDVSYEQYF. CDR3 DNA, as far as it was read: TGTGCAAGCAGCAGGGACGTCTCCTATGAACAGTAC. The gene calls are TRBV16 and TRBJ2-7; D possibly uses TRBD1 or TRBD2 (5 bases each). The observed sequence ends 1 residue before the CDR3 terminus, with the missing tail filled in from the germline J gene. Trimming removed 5 bases from V and 0 bases from J, with 8 bases in between. Germline V lookup: CDR1 SGHSA, CDR2 FRNQAP. This CDR3 has 13 residues.

This clone ranks as medium-sized. The gene names here belong to mouse. The DNA ends 1 residue before the CDR3 does, and the rest of the CDR3 is filled in from the germline J gene. V is TRBV1 and J is TRBJ2-7; TRBD2 matches 9 bases. The CDR3 contains 15 residues. The V gene end was trimmed by 0 bases and the J gene end by 4 bases; junction bases not matched to a gene: 4. Germline V lookup: CDR1 NSQYPW, CDR2 LRSPGD (reference sequence). CDR3 protein: CTCSADGWGGYEQYF. The covered CDR3 bases are TGCACCTGCAGTGCAGATGGCTGGGGGGGGTATGAACAGTAC.

About this clone itself: Each gene name is a mouse one. The sequence runs out 1 residue before the end of the CDR3; the remainder is reconstructed from the germline J gene. The rearrangement joins TRBV23 to TRBJ2-2; the DNA was not used to check the table's D call, TRBD2. Per germline, CDR1 KGHTA and CDR2 FQNQQP. CDR3 length equals 14 residues. The CDR3 protein is CSSRGGANTGQLYF. The covered CDR3 bases are TGCTCCAGCCGGGGGGGAGCAAACACCGGGCAGCTCTAC.

Note on this clone: The genes and germline here are from mouse. From the germline J gene comes the end of the CDR3, since the read stops 1 residue before it. This rearrangement joins TRBV13-2 to TRBJ1-6; 10 bases fit TRBD1. TRBJ1-6 is sorted into the ORF group, with uncertain function. Unmatched junction bases numbered 3, after V lost 1 base and J lost 2 bases. CDR1 NNHNN and CDR2 SYGAGS come from the germline V gene (reference sequence). The CDR3 has 17 amino acids. This chain's CDR3 is CASGDPGQGPYNSPLYF. The part of the CDR3 DNA that was read is TGTGCCAGCGGTGATCCGGGACAGGGGCCCTATAATTCGCCCCTCTAC.

As to this clone: Mouse germline and gene names are used. Incomplete CDR3 DNA: TGTGCCAGCAGCTTAGTGGGTTTTTCCAACGAAAGATTATTT. Translated, it gives CASSLVGFSNERLF. The whole CDR3 sequence is CASSLVGFSNERLFF. The J gene is TRBJ1-4, the V gene TRBV3, with D uncertain. The observed sequence ends 1 residue before the CDR3 terminus, with the missing tail filled in from the germline J gene. The V and J ends lost 1 base and 0 bases respectively, with 6 bases between them. CDR3 length: 15 amino acids. The V gene's germline CDR1 is SNHLY and CDR2 FYNGKV (reference sequence).

With regard to this clone: Each gene name is a mouse one. The read ends 1 residue shy of where the CDR3 ends; the end is completed using the germline J gene. J is TRBJ2-7 and V is TRBV26; D assignment may be TRBD1 or TRBD2 (6 bases each). Trimming stripped 2 bases from V and 7 bases from J, with 9 bases between. CDR3 length: 12 amino acids. Germline V CDR1 and CDR2: KGHPV, FQNQEV (reference sequence). The CDR3 loop reads CASSLEGGEQYF. Partial CDR3 DNA: TGTGCCAGCAGTCTGGAGGGGGGAGAACAGTAC.

A remark on this clone: Gene names are mouse gene names. The read stops 1 residue short of the end of the CDR3; the missing end is completed from the germline J gene. The rearrangement joins TRBV12-1 to TRBJ2-4; D perhaps matches TRBD1 (6 bases). Germline V gives CDR1 SGHSN, CDR2 HYEKVE. Trimming stripped 2 bases from V and 4 bases from J, with 9 bases between. The CDR3 runs 13 residues. CDR3 DNA, as far as it was read: TGTGCCAGCTCTCGACGGGACAAAAACACCTTGTAC. It codes for CASSRRDKNTLY. The whole CDR3 sequence is CASSRRDKNTLYF. The variable domain in full, with the rest retrieved from reference TRBV12-1 and TRBJ2-4, is DSGVVQSPRHIIKEKGGRSVLTCIPISGHSNVVWYQQTLGKELKFLIQHYEKVERDKGFLPSRFSVQQFDDYHSEMNMSALELEDSAMYFCASSRRDKNTLYFGAGTRLSVL.

This clone is labeled large (0.1 to 1%). The gene names given are mouse names. The CDR3 extends 1 residue past the end of the read, so its final part is completed from the germline J gene. V gene TRBV26 combines with J gene TRBJ1-2, with TRBD1 as a possible D gene (5 bases). Germline lookup yields CDR1 KGHPV and CDR2 FQNQEV (reference sequence). The CDR3 is 12 amino acids. Trimming left V 4 bases short and J 4 bases short, with 7 bases between. The DNA read from the CDR3 is TGTGCCAGCAGTCCGGGGCTCTCCGACTACACC. Translated, it gives CASSPGLSDYT. The full CDR3 sequence reads CASSPGLSDYTF.

Of note for this clone: The listed genes are named as in mouse. The read terminates 1 residue before the CDR3 end, so the remaining end is supplied by the germline J gene. The rearrangement uses TRBV5 and TRBJ2-1; 12 bases line up with TRBD2. The CDR3 is 15 amino acids. Germline assignment: CDR1 LGHNA and CDR2 YNLKQL (reference sequence). The V and J ends lost 5 bases and 9 bases, in that order; junction bases with no gene match: 8. CDR3 region: CASSSRDWGVDEQFF. The sequenced CDR3 bases are TGTGCCAGCAGCTCCCGGGACTGGGGGGTAGATGAGCAGTTC.

In this sample, this clone turned up a few times. The genes are named according to mouse. The read finishes 1 residue shy of the CDR3 end, and the germline J gene is used to complete it. The genes are TRBV23 and TRBJ2-7; the table calls TRBD2, which could not be checked here. The germline CDR1 and CDR2 sequences are KGHTA and FQNQQP. The CDR3 sequence is 15 residues long. The CDR3 loop reads CSSSHSGTGDYEQYF. CDR3 bases read: TGCTCCAGCAGTCATTCCGGGACTGGGGACTATGAACAGTAC.

On this clone: Gene and germline names: mouse. The CDR3 bases that were read are TGCACCTGCAGTGCAGCGGCTAGTGCAGAAACGCTGTAT. This gives the protein CTCSAAASAETLY. The whole CDR3 protein reads CTCSAAASAETLYF. The chain couples TRBV1 to TRBJ2-3; D is undetermined. The read falls 1 residue short of the CDR3 end, and the missing part is taken from the germline J gene. The length of the CDR3 is 14 residues. CDR1 is NSQYPW and CDR2 is LRSPGD in the germline V gene (reference sequence). The germline V and J ends were trimmed by 1 base and 0 bases, with 5 bases remaining between them.

On this clone: Any gene name here is a mouse gene name. The sequence runs out 1 residue before the end of the CDR3; the remainder is reconstructed from the germline J gene. The chain has TRBV1 and TRBJ2-7; 7 bases fit TRBD1. Germline CDR1 and CDR2: NSQYPW and LRSPGD (reference sequence). This CDR3 region has 12 residues. V was clipped by 8 bases and J by 1 base; unmatched bases: 2. The sequenced part of the CDR3 DNA is TGCACCTGCGGCAGGGGGTCCTATGAACAGTAC. Its protein product is CTCGRGSYEQY. The full CDR3 protein is CTCGRGSYEQYF.

This clone showed up just once. The gene symbols are mouse symbols. The read ends 1 residue before the CDR3 terminus; that terminus is restored from the germline J gene. The V gene is TRBV23, the J gene TRBJ2-1; the table's D call, TRBD2, was not checked against the DNA. The CDR3 totals 16 residues. CDR1 is KGHTA, CDR2 FQNQQP, per germline. CDR3 amino acids: CSSSPSTGGAEAEQFF. Partial CDR3 DNA: TGCTCCAGCAGTCCCTCGACTGGGGGGGCAGAAGCTGAGCAGTTC.

In its sample, this clone was seen a few times. Gene labels here are mouse ones. The missing CDR3 end, 1 residue past where the read stops, is filled in from the germline J gene. The chain couples TRBV5 to TRBJ2-7; D gene ambiguous. This CDR3 is built from 15 residues. CDR1 and CDR2 from the germline V gene are LGHNA and YNLKQL (reference sequence). Trimming removed 0 bases from V and 0 bases from J, with 9 bases in between. The CDR3 protein is CASSQEGWSSYEQYF. The part of the CDR3 DNA that was read is TGTGCCAGCAGCCAAGAAGGCTGGAGCTCCTATGAACAGTAC.

In regard to this clone: The genes are named according to mouse. The sequence runs out 1 residue before the end of the CDR3; the remainder is reconstructed from the germline J gene. This chain uses TRBV31 with TRBJ2-2, with 7 bases matching TRBD1. Unmatched junction bases numbered 4, after V lost 3 bases and J lost 3 bases. This CDR3 has 14 residues. Germline V CDR1 and CDR2: GKSSPN, SITVG. The part of the CDR3 DNA that was read is TGTGCCTGGAGGCGACAGGGAGACACCGGGCAGCTCTAC. Its translation is CAWRRQGDTGQLY. The whole CDR3 sequence is CAWRRQGDTGQLYF.

About this clone itself: Gene names are the mouse ones. CDR3 DNA (partial): TGTGCCAGCAGGCGGTCGACAGGGGAGGAAGTCTTC. Translation: CASRRSTGEEVF. The CDR3, in full, reads CASRRSTGEEVFF. The chain recombines TRBV15 with TRBJ1-1, with 8 bases lining up with TRBD1. The read stops 1 residue short of the end of the CDR3; the missing end is completed from the germline J gene. The J segment lost 8 bases and the V segment lost 6 bases, leaving 8 bases of the junction unmatched. This CDR3 has 13 residues. Germline values: CDR1 SGHND, CDR2 FRSKSL. Full variable domain (missing parts from reference TRBV15 and TRBJ1-1): DAGVTQTPRHEVAEKGQTIILKCEPVSGHNDLFWYRQTKIQGLELLSYFRSKSLMEDGGAFKDRFKAEMLNSSFSTLKIQPTEPKDSAVYLCASRRSTGEEVFFGKGTRLTVV.

By sample share, this clone is medium-sized. Gene names and germline refer to mouse. The DNA ends 1 residue before the CDR3 does, and the rest of the CDR3 is filled in from the germline J gene. The J gene is TRBJ2-7, the V gene TRBV12-2; D gene uncertain. The CDR3 runs 12 residues. The V gene lost 0 bases and the J gene lost 4 bases, with 6 bases spanning the gap. Germline loops: CDR1 SGHLS, CDR2 HYDKME. The part of the CDR3 DNA that was read is TGTGCCAGCTCTCTCGCACATTATGAACAGTAC. Its translation: CASSLAHYEQY. The entire CDR3 protein is CASSLAHYEQYF. Looking up the rest from reference TRBV12-2 and TRBJ2-7 gives the full variable domain: NSGVVQSPRYIIKGKGERSILKCIPISGHLSVAWYQQTQGQELKFFIQHYDKMERDKGNLPSRFSVQQFDDYHSEMNMSALELEDSAVYFCASSLAHYEQYFGPGTRLTVL.

This clone was counted a few times. Gene labels here are mouse ones. CDR3 DNA (partial): TGTGCCAGCAGGCTCCGGGACAGAGGAGACACCCAGTAC. Encoded protein: CASRLRDRGDTQY. Given in full, the CDR3 is CASRLRDRGDTQYF. The chain links TRBV26 to TRBJ2-5, with 7 nucleotides matching TRBD1. The read ends 1 residue early relative to the CDR3; the germline J gene fills the gap. The length of the CDR3 is 14 residues. The V segment lost 6 bases and the J segment 5 bases; nucleotides outside the gene matches: 8. CDR1 is KGHPV and CDR2 is FQNQEV in the germline V gene (reference sequence).

Turning to this clone: The listed genes are named as in mouse. The read comes to an end 1 residue before the CDR3 does, leaving the germline J gene to fill in the end. This sequence joins TRBV16 and TRBJ2-4; 8 bases line up with TRBD1. J lost 4 bases, V lost 1 base, and 4 bases had no gene match. This CDR3 contains 15 residues. The V gene's germline CDR1 is SGHSA and CDR2 FRNQAP. The sequenced CDR3 bases are TGTGCAAGCAGCTTAGTCAGGGGGCAAAAAAACACCTTGTAC. Translation gives CASSLVRGQKNTLY. The full-length CDR3 reads as CASSLVRGQKNTLYF. Complete variable domain (other parts from reference TRBV16 and TRBJ2-4): NAGVIQTPRHKVTGKGQEATLWCEPISGHSAVFWYRQTIVQGLEFLTYFRNQAPIDDSGMPKERFSAQMPNQSHSTLKIQSTQPQDSAVYLCASSLVRGQKNTLYFGAGTRLSVL.

Concerning this clone: Gene and germline names: mouse. Incomplete CDR3 DNA: TGTGCCAGCAGCCAAGAGGGGAGCCAAGACACCCAGTAC. Translated, it gives CASSQEGSQDTQY. The entire CDR3 reads CASSQEGSQDTQYF. The chain carries TRBV2 and TRBJ2-5; no definite D call. With the read ending 1 residue before the CDR3 end, the germline J gene is used to fill in that end. The germline V and J ends were trimmed by 0 bases and 2 bases, with 6 bases remaining between them. The CDR3 is made up of 14 amino acids. Germline assignment: CDR1 LGHNA and CDR2 YSYQKL. The full variable domain, completed using reference TRBV2 and TRBJ2-5, is DPKIIQKPKYLVAVTGSEKILICEQYLGHNAMYWYRQSAKKPLEFMFSYSYQKLMDNQTASSRFQPQSSKKNHLDLQITALKPDDSATYFCASSQEGSQDTQYFGPGTRLLVL.